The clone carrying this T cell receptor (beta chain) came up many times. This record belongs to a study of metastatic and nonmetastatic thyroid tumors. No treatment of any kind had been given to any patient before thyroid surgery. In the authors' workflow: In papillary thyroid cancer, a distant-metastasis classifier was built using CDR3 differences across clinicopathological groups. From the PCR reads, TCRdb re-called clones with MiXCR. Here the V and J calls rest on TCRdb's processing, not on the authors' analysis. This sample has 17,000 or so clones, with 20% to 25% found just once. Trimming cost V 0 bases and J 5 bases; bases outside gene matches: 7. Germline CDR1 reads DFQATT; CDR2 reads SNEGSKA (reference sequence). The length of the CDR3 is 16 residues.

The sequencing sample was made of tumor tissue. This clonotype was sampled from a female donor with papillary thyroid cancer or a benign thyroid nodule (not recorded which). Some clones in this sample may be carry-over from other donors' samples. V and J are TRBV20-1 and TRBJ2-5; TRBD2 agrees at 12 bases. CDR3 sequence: CSARDLAGGPGETQYF. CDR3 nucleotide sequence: TGCAGTGCTAGAGATCTAGCGGGAGGGCCGGGGGAGACCCAGTACTTC.